These 12 T cell receptor beta chains share one sample of origin, sequenced in a study of T cells in Graves' hyperthyroidism and ophthalmopathy. RNA transcripts were the template for amplifying TCR beta CDR3 regions. In the first-round RT-PCR of the TCR CDR3, the HTBI primer set was used. One entry per CDR3 protein results from TCRdb running MiXCR on the multiplex PCR reads. This table has over 700,000 distinct CDR3 sequences, roughly a third appearing once. Sequenced sample: blood. All receptors derive from a woman aged 40 to 50 with Graves' hyperthyroidism.

The chain combines TRBV7-9 with TRBJ1-2, with TRBD1 identical over 8 bases. The V gene end was trimmed by 8 bases and the J gene end by 6 bases; junction bases not matched to a gene: 8. This CDR3 spans 13 amino acids. Per germline, CDR1 SEHNR and CDR2 FQNEAQ (reference sequence). DNA of the CDR3: TGTGCCAGCGGAACCGACAGGGGCAATGGCTACACCTTC. Residues: CASGTDRGNGYTF.

In this sample, this clonotype turned up many times. This chain links TRBV10-2 with TRBJ1-2; D perhaps matches TRBD1 (5 bases). The CDR3 is made up of 13 amino acids. Germline V gene lookup returns CDR1 WSHSY and CDR2 SAAADI. V was shortened by 2 bases and J by 4 bases, with 8 bases between the two germline ends. The CDR3 protein is CASSEGGGYGYTF. The CDR3 DNA follows: TGCGCCAGCAGTGAGGGGGGAGGCTATGGCTACACCTTC.

This chain connects TRBV7-2 to TRBJ2-7, with D perhaps matching TRBD1 (6 bases). Looked up from germline, CDR1 is SGHTA and CDR2 is FQGNSA. The CDR3 is 16 amino acids. V lost 5 bases and J lost 4, with 21 bases in between. CDR3 nucleotide sequence: TGTGCCAGCAGCCAAGATATCAGGGGCTCCAATTACGAGCAGTACTTC. Its translation is CASSQDIRGSNYEQYF. The variable domain in full, completed from reference TRBV7-2 and TRBJ2-7, reads GAGVSQSPSNKVTEKGKDVELRCDPISGHTALYWYRQSLGQGLEFLIYFQGNSAPDKSGLPSDRFSAERTGGSVSTLTIQRTQQEDSAVYLCASSQDIRGSNYEQYFGPGTRLTVT.

There are many counts of this clonotype. The rearrangement uses TRBV19 and TRBJ1-5; a weak D match, TRBD1 (5 bases). Germline CDR1 and CDR2: LNHDA and SQIVND (reference sequence). Deletions cut 5 bases from V and 0 bases from J, with 17 bases between. The CDR3 is 17 residues long. This chain's CDR3 is CASSGGALSDSNQPQHF. The CDR3 nucleotides are TGTGCCAGTAGTGGGGGAGCCTTGTCCGATAGCAATCAGCCCCAGCATTTT.

The chain uses TRBV20-1 and TRBJ1-4, with D possibly TRBD1 on 5 matching bases. V lost 4 bases and J 6 bases, leaving 18 bases between the germline ends. Germline V gene data show CDR1 as DFQATT and CDR2 as SNEGSKA (reference sequence). The CDR3 is 15 amino acids. CDR3 DNA sequence: TGCAGTGCTATGGGGCTAGCGGGGAGCCATGAAAAACTGTTTTTT. It encodes CSAMGLAGSHEKLFF.

CDR3 coding DNA: TGTGCCAGCAGCCCCCGGGGGACAGGGTCGGAGAACACTGAAGCTTTCTTT. Its protein product is CASSPRGTGSENTEAFF. The V call is TRBV11-1, the J call TRBJ1-1; 9 nucleotides match TRBD1. Trimming removed 5 bases from V and 1 base from J; junction bases left unmatched: 11. The CDR3 is 17 residues long. CDR1 is SGHAT and CDR2 is FQDESV in the germline V gene (reference sequence). Complete variable domain (other parts from reference TRBV11-1 and TRBJ1-1): EAEVAQSPRYKITEKSQAVAFWCDPISGHATLYWYRQILGQGPELLVQFQDESVVDDSQLPKDRFSAERLKGVDSTLKIQPAELGDSAMYLCASSPRGTGSENTEAFFGQGTRLTVV.

This clonotype was recorded at least ten times. The chain carries TRBV2 and TRBJ1-3, with D unresolved. Trimming cost V 1 base and J 0 bases, with 4 bases left between them. Germline lookup yields CDR1 SNHLY and CDR2 FYNNEI. The CDR3 has 14 amino acids. The CDR3 nucleotides are TGTGCCAGCAGTGAAGGGAACTCTGGAAACACCATATATTTT. Translation gives CASSEGNSGNTIYF. Full variable domain (rest looked up from reference TRBV2 and TRBJ1-3): EPEVTQTPSHQVTQMGQEVILRCVPISNHLYFYWYRQILGQKVEFLVSFYNNEISEKSEIFDDQFSVERPDGSNFTLKIRSTKLEDSAMYFCASSEGNSGNTIYFGEGSWLTVV.

Many counts were recorded for this clonotype. The genes are TRBV7-2 and TRBJ1-1; 8 positions agree with TRBD1. CDR3 size: 16 residues. The junction had 7 bases not matched to a gene; V was cut back by 1 base and J by 3 bases. Germline V CDR1 and CDR2: SGHTA, FQGNSA. Here the CDR3 reads CASSLDRPGQDTEAFF. Written as DNA, the CDR3 is TGTGCCAGCAGCTTAGACCGTCCGGGACAGGACACTGAAGCTTTCTTT.

This chain connects TRBV15 to TRBJ1-6; 9 bases match TRBD1. The CDR3 has 17 amino acids. With 3 bases clipped from V and 9 bases from J, the junction kept 12 bases outside the gene matches. Germline V gene sequence: CDR1 LNHNV, CDR2 YYDKDF (reference sequence). CDR3 bases: TGTGCCACCAGCAGCCCCTACGGGGGACAGGGAGGTTCACCCCTCCACTTT. It translates to CATSSPYGGQGGSPLHF.

Remarks on this clonotype: A much larger clone lies one base from this, so it may be a read error. The chain combines TRBV10-3 with TRBJ1-5; no definite D call. CDR1 and CDR2 from the germline V gene are ENHRY and SYGVKD. Trimming took off 5 bases at V and 5 bases at J, with 7 bases between the two ends. The CDR3 loop spans 12 amino acids. The CDR3 here is CAISHPYQPQHF. Written as DNA, the CDR3 is TGTGCCATCAGTCACCCGTATCAGCCCCAGCATTTT.

The sample holds a few counts of this clonotype. The V call is TRBV29-1, the J call TRBJ1-3; the D is unclear. Trimming cost V 4 bases and J 2 bases, with 6 bases left between them. The germline V gene encodes CDR1 SQVTM and CDR2 ANQGSEA. The CDR3 runs 12 residues. The CDR3 sequence: CSVVGPGNTIYF. CDR3 sequence (DNA): TGCAGCGTTGTTGGGCCTGGAAACACCATATATTTT.

Concerning this clonotype itself: This sequence may be a read error, since a much larger clone differs from it by one base. The chain couples TRBV20-1 to TRBJ1-3; 8 bases align to TRBD1. The V gene end was trimmed by 4 bases and the J gene end by 4 bases; junction bases not matched to a gene: 6. This CDR3 spans 14 amino acids. Germline loops: CDR1 DFQATT, CDR2 SNEGSKA (reference sequence). The CDR3 loop reads CSAIGTGGGNTIYF. The CDR3 DNA reads TGCAGTGCTATCGGGACAGGTGGCGGAAACACCATATATTTT.